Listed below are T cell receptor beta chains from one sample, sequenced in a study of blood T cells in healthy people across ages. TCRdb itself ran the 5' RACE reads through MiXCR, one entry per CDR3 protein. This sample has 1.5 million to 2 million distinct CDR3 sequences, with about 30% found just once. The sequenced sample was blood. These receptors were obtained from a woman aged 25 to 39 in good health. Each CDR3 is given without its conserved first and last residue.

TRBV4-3	ASSQDRGAENEKLF
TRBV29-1	SLVVQRGGLETQY
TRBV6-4	ARDRNSGWANVLT
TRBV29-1	SGATGRTETQY
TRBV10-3	AISDPGGSTDTQY
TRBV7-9	ASSLENVGYT
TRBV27	ASSSRGAHEQY
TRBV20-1	SASGPNYGYT
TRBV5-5	ASSMTGNYGYT
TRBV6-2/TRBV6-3	ASSYEVGYEQY
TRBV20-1	SASRLGMADTQY
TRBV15	ATSKLRYNEQF
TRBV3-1	ASSPSTSGGLYNEQF
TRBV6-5	ASSRLTENYGYT
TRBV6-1	ASTQRGGTEAF
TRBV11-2	ASSLADREWETQY
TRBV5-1	ASSPRAGGNTDTQY
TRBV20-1	SASYPGQHYEQY
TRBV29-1	SVAEGWNEQY
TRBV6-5	ASSYSFRQGNNYGYT
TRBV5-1	ASSFRGTSYEQY
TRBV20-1	SARQVGTDTQY
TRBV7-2	ASSLVSPPEQF
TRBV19	ASIPRGGGTQY
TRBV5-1	ASSPPSLSGGGTDTQY
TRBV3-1	ASSQVSGRETQY
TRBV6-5	ASSRRRMNTEAF
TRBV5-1	ASSPLSRDEQY
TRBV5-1	ASRVSGAVGNEQF
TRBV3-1	ASSQENRPNEQF
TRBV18	ASSPTGEQY
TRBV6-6	ASSSRGTGNPHDQY
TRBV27	ASSTRTGLQF
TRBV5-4	ASSIDGPYGYT
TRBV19	ASTEQGMLHYGYT
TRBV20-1	SARGTGGANNEQY
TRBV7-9	ASSSSRQTNTGERF
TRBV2	ASRTGNIQY
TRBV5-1	ASSSGQRGTEAF
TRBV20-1	SAIPYGSRRTSVDEQF
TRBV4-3	ASSLMSSSSYNEQF
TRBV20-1	SAATSGGAYVYEQY
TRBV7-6	ASSGTGALGANVLT
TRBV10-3	AISDLDRGGGHT
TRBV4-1	ASSRVQGSNTEAF
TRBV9	AGSPHDGPYEQY
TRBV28	ASSPPDRDGGYT
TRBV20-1	SARGQTKVYGYT
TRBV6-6	ASSPTGTSGRYEQF
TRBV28	ASSLPSAGGQDTQY
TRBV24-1	ATSDTTGTSYNERF
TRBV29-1	SARDHEQF
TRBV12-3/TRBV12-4	ASSRGTAFPKNIQY
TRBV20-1	SAKRLAGSYEQY
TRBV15	ATSGVGIEQY
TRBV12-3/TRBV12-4	ASRSDGIKGYT
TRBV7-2	ASSVRGSQPQH